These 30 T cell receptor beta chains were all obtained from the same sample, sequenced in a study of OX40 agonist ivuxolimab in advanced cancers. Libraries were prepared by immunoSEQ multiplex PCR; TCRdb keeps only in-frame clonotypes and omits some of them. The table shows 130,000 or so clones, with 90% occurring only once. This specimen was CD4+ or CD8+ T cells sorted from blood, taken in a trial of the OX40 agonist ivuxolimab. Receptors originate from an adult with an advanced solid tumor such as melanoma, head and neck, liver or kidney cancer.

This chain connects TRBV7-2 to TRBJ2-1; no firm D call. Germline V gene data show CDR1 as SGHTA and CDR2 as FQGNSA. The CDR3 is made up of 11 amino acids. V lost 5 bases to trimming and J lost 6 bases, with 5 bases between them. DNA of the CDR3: TGTGCCAGCAGCCCTACCAATGAGCAGTTCTTC. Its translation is CASSPTNEQFF.

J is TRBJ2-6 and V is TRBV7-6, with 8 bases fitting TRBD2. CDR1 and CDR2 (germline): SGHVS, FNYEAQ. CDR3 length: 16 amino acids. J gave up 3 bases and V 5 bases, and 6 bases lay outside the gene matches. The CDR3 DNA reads TGTGCCAGCAGCCCCGGGGGGGGGCGTGGGGCCAACGTCCTGACTTTC. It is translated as CASSPGGGRGANVLTF.

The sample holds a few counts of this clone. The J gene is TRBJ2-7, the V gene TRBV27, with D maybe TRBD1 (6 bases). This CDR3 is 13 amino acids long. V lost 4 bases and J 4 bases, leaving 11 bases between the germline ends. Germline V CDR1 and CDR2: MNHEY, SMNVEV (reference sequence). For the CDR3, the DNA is TGTGCCAGCAGTTCGCTTCAGGGGTACGAGCAGTACTTC. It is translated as CASSSLQGYEQYF.

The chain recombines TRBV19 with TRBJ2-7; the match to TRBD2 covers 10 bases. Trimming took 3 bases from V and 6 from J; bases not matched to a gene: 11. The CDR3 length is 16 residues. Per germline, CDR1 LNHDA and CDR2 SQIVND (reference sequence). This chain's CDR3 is CASSISFGLAEPEQYF. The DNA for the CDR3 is TGTGCCAGTAGTATTTCATTCGGACTAGCGGAACCCGAGCAGTACTTC.

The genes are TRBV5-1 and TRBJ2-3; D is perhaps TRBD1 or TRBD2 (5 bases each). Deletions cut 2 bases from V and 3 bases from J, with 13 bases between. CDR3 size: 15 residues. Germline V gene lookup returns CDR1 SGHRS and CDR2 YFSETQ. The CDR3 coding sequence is TGCGCCAGCAGCTTAGGATCTGGGGGAACAGATACGCAGTATTTT. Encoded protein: CASSLGSGGTDTQYF.

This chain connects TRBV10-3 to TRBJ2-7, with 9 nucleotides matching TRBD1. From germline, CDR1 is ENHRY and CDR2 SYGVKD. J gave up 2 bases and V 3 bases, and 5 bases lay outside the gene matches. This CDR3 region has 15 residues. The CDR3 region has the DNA TGTGCCATCAGTGATGACAGGGGGTCCCCCTACGAGCAGTACTTC. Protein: CAISDDRGSPYEQYF.

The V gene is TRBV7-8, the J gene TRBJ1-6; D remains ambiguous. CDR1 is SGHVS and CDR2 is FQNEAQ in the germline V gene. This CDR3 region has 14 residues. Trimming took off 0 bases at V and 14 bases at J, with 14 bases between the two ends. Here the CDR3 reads CASSLAGDGLTLHF. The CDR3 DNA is TGTGCCAGCAGCTTAGCTGGAGACGGTCTAACCCTCCACTTT.

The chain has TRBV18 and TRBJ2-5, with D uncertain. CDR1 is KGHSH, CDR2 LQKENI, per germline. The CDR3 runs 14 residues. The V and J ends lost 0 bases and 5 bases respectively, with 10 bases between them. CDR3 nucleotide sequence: TGTGCCAGCTCACCACCGGAACAGTGGGAGACCCAGTACTTC. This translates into CASSPPEQWETQYF.

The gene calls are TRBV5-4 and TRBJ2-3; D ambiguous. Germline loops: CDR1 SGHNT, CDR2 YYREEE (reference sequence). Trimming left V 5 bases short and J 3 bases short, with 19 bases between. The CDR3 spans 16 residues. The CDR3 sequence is CASRYRSGRSTDTQYF. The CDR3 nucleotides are TGTGCCAGCAGATATCGGTCTGGAAGGAGTACAGATACGCAGTATTTT. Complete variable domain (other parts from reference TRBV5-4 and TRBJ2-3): ETGVTQSPTHLIKTRGQQVTLRCSSQSGHNTVSWYQQALGQGPQFIFQYYREEENGRGNFPPRFSGLQFPNYSSELNVNALELDDSALYLCASRYRSGRSTDTQYFGPGTRLTVL.

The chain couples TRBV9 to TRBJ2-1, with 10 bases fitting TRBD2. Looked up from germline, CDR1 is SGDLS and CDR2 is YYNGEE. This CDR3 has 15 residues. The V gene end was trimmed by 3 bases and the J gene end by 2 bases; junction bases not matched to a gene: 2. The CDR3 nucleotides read TGTGCCAGCAGCGCTAGCGGGAGCACCTACAATGAGCAGTTCTTC. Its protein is CASSASGSTYNEQFF.

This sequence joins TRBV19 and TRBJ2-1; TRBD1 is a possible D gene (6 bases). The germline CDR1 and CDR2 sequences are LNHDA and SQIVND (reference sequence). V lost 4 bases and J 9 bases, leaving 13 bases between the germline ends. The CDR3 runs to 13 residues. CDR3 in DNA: TGTGCCAGTAGTACTAACAGGGCCGGTGAGCAGTTCTTC. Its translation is CASSTNRAGEQFF.

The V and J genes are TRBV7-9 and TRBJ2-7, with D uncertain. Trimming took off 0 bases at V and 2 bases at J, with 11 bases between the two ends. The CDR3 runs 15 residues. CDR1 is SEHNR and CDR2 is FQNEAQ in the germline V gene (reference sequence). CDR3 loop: CASSLALADTYEQYF. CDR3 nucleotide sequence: TGTGCCAGCAGCTTAGCCTTGGCAGACACCTACGAGCAGTACTTC.

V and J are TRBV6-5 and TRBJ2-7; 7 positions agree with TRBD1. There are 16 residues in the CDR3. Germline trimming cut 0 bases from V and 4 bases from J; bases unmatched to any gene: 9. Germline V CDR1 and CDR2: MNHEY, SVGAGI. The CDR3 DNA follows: TGTGCCAGCAGTTACTCTAGCTGGACAGGCTTATACGAGCAGTACTTC. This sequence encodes CASSYSSWTGLYEQYF.

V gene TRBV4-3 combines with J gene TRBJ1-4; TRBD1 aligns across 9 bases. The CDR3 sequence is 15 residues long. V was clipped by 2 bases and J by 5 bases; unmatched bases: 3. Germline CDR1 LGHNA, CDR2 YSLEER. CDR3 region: CASSQQQGANEKLFF. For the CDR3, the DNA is TGCGCCAGCAGCCAACAACAGGGGGCAAATGAAAAACTGTTTTTT.

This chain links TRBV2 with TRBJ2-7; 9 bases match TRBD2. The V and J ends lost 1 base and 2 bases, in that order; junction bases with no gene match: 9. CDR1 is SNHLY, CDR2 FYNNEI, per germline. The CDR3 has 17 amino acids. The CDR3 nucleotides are TGTGCCAGCAGTGAAGAACGCGCGGGAGGGGGTCCCTACGAGCAGTACTTC. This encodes CASSEERAGGGPYEQYF.

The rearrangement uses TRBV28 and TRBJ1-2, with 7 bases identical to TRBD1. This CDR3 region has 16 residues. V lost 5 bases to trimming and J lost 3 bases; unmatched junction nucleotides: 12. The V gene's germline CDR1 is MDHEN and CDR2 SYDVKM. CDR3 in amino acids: CASSIPGTAFDYGYTF. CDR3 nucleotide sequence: TGTGCCAGCAGTATCCCCGGGACAGCCTTCGACTATGGCTACACCTTC.

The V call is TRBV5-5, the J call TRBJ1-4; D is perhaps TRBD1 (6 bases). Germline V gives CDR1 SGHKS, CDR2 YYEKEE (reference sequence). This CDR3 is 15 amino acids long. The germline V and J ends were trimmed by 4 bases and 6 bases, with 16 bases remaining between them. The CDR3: CASSPQGIKDEKLFF. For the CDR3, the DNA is TGTGCCAGCAGCCCGCAGGGGATAAAGGATGAAAAACTGTTTTTT.

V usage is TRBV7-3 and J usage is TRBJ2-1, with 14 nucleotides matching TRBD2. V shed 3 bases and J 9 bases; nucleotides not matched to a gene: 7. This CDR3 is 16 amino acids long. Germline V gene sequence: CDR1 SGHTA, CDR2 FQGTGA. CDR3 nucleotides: TGTGCCAGCAGCTTGGGGACTAGCGGGAGTGGGTCTGAGCAGTTCTTC. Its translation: CASSLGTSGSGSEQFF.

Here the CDR3 reads CASSDNTGELFF. In nucleotides, the CDR3 is TGTGCCAGCAGTGACAACACCGGGGAGCTGTTTTTT. V and J are TRBV5-4 and TRBJ2-2; D not resolved. Germline lookup yields CDR1 SGHNT and CDR2 YYREEE (reference sequence). This CDR3 is 12 amino acids long. V dropped 5 bases and J dropped 2 bases, with 4 bases sitting between them.

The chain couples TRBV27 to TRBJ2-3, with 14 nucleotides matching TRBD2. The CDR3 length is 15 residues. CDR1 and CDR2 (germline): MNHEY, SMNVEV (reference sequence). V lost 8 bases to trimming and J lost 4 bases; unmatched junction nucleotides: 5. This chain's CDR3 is CASAGLAGGADTQYF. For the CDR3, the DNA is TGTGCCAGCGCCGGACTAGCGGGGGGAGCAGATACGCAGTATTTT.

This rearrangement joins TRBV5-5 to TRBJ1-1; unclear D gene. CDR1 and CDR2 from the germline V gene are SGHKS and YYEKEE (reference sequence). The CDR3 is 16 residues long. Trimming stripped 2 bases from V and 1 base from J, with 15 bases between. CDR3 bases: TGTGCCAGCAGCTTTAGGCCTCCGTTGGGGAACACTGAAGCTTTCTTT. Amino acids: CASSFRPPLGNTEAFF.

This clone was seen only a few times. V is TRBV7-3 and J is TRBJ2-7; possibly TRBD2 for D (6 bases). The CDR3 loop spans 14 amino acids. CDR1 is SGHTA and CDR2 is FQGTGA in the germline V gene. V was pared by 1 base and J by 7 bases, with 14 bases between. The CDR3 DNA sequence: TGTGCCAGCAGCTTAAGTGCGGGGACCGGGGAGCAGTACTTC. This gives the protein CASSLSAGTGEQYF.

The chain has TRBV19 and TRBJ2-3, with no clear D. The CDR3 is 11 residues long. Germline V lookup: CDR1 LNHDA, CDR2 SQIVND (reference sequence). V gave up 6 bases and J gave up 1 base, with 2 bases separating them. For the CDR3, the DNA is TGTGCCAGTAGACGCACAGATACGCAGTATTTT. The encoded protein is CASRRTDTQYF.

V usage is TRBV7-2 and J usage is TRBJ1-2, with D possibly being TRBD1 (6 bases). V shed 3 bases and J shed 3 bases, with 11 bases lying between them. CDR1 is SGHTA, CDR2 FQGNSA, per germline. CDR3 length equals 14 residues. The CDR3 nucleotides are TGTGCCAGCAGCTTCGACAGACAGGACTATGGCTACACCTTC. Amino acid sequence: CASSFDRQDYGYTF.

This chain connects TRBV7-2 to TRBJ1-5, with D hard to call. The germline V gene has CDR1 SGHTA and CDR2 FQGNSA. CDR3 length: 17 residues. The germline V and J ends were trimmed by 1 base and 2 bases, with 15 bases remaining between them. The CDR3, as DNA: TGTGCCAGCAGCTTAGTTCTCGCTTACGGGCGCAATCAGCCCCAGCATTTT. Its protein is CASSLVLAYGRNQPQHF.

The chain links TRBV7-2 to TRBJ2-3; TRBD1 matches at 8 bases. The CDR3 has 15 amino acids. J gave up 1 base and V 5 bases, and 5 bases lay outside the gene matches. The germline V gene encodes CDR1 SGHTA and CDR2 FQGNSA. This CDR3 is CASSAGGTGTDTQYF. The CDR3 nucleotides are TGTGCCAGCAGCGCAGGGGGCACAGGCACAGATACGCAGTATTTT.

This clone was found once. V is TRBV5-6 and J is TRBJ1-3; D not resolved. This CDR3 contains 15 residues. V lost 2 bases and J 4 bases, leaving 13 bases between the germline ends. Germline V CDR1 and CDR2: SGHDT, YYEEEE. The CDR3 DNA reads TGTGCCAGCAGCTTTGACTCATACCTCGGAAACACCATATATTTT. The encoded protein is CASSFDSYLGNTIYF.

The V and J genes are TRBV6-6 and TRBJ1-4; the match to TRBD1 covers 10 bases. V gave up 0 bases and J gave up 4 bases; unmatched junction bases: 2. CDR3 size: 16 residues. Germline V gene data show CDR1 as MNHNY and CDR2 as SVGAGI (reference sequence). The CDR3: CASSYSGTGDNEKLFF. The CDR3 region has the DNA TGTGCCAGCAGTTACTCGGGGACAGGGGATAATGAAAAACTGTTTTTT.

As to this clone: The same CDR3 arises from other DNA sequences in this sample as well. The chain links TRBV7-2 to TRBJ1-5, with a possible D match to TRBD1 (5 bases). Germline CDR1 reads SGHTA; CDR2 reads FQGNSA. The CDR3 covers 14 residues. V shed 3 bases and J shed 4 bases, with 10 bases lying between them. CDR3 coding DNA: TGTGCCAGCAGCTTTAGGGGTGTAAATCAGCCCCAGCATTTT. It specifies CASSFRGVNQPQHF.

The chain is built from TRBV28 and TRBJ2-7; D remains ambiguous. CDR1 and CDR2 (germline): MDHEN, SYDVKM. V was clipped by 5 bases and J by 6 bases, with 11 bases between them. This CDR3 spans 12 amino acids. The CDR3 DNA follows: TGTGCCAGCAGTCTCTATCCGGCCGAGCAGTACTTC. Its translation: CASSLYPAEQYF. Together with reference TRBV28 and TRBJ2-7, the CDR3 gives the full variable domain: DVKVTQSSRYLVKRTGEKVFLECVQDMDHENMFWYRQDPGLGLRLIYFSYDVKMKEKGDIPEGYSVSREKKERFSLILESASTNQTSMYLCASSLYPAEQYFGPGTRLTVT.